A single sample gave rise to the 10 T cell receptor beta chains below, sequenced in a study of read filtering for tumor transcriptome and immune sequencing. Molecular barcoded adaptors covering alpha/delta and beta/gamma chains were used on roughly 400 ng RNA. MiXCR, applied by TCRdb to the reads, yields one record per CDR3 protein. The profile shows roughly 82,000 distinct CDR3 sequences, 10% to 15% of them singletons. Sequencing was performed on a population of CD138-negative cells sorted from bone marrow. The receptors derive from a donor at least 40 years old with multiple myeloma.

This clonotype has a count of ten or more. The chain links TRBV19 to TRBJ2-7, with 9 bases fitting TRBD1. CDR3 size: 15 residues. V lost 6 bases and J lost 0; bases outside the gene matches: 6. Per germline, CDR1 LNHDA and CDR2 SQIVND (reference sequence). DNA for the CDR3: TGTGCCAGTAGCAATTACAGGGGGCCCTCCTACGAGCAGTACTTC. The encoded protein is CASSNYRGPSYEQYF.

In its sample, this clonotype was seen many times. The chain is built from TRBV18 and TRBJ2-7, with D possibly matching TRBD1 (6 bases). The CDR3 totals 16 residues. In germline, CDR1 is KGHSH, CDR2 LQKENI. Deletions cut 3 bases from V and 5 bases from J, with 20 bases between. Here the CDR3 DNA reads TGTGCCAGCTCACCTTACCGGGACACGTTTTATGACGAGCAGTACTTC. It specifies CASSPYRDTFYDEQYF.

This clonotype was recorded at least ten times. CDR3 sequence: CASSSGRGGEGEYF. The CDR3 DNA reads as TGCGCCAGCAGCTCGGGCCGTGGAGGGGAAGGAGAGTACTTC. The genes are TRBV5-1 and TRBJ2-7; possible D gene TRBD2, 6 bases. V lost 3 bases, J lost 11 bases, and 21 bases lay in between. This CDR3 is 14 amino acids long. Germline CDR1 and CDR2: SGHRS and YFSETQ.

Ten or more counts support this clonotype. The chain joins TRBV7-2 to TRBJ2-3; 8 bases line up with TRBD2. The germline V gene encodes CDR1 SGHTA and CDR2 FQGNSA. The V segment lost 2 bases and the J segment 6 bases; nucleotides outside the gene matches: 4. The CDR3 extends over 14 amino acids. The CDR3 DNA is TGTGCCAGCAGCTTACCCGGGAGGGTGGATACGCAGTATTTT. Translated: CASSLPGRVDTQYF.

This clonotype was picked up many times. This rearrangement joins TRBV20-1 to TRBJ2-7; a possible D gene is TRBD2 (5 bases). The CDR3 contains 13 residues. The V and J ends lost 0 bases and 6 bases respectively, with 12 bases between them. CDR1 DFQATT and CDR2 SNEGSKA come from the germline V gene (reference sequence). DNA for the CDR3: TGCAGTGCTAGAGATCCACTAGAAGGCGAGCAGTACTTC. It specifies CSARDPLEGEQYF.

The table lists this clonotype with many counts. The rearrangement joins TRBV28 to TRBJ2-3; D is ambiguous. The CDR3 runs to 16 residues. V was cut by 3 bases and J by 0 bases, with 13 bases left in between. Germline V gene data show CDR1 as MDHEN and CDR2 as SYDVKM. The CDR3 DNA reads TGTGCCAGCAGTTTCGGGTCAACTCCTAGCACAGATACGCAGTATTTT. Amino acids: CASSFGSTPSTDTQYF.

At least ten counts were recorded for this clonotype. V and J are TRBV29-1 and TRBJ1-5, with 10 nucleotides matching TRBD1. Trimming took 8 bases from V and 4 from J; bases not matched to a gene: 8. The CDR3 is made up of 14 amino acids. Germline loops: CDR1 SQVTM, CDR2 ANQGSEA. CDR3 in DNA: TGCAGCATCACCGGGACAGGGGATAATCAGCCCCAGCATTTT. Encoded protein: CSITGTGDNQPQHF.

The rearrangement links TRBV15 to TRBJ2-7; D may correspond to TRBD1 or TRBD2 (5 bases each). CDR1 is LNHNV, CDR2 YYDKDF, per germline (reference sequence). Trimming cost V 1 base and J 6 bases, with 19 bases left between them. The CDR3 has 16 amino acids. The CDR3 sequence: CATSRAGGRESREQYF. In DNA, the CDR3 is TGTGCCACCAGCAGAGCTGGCGGCAGGGAGTCGCGCGAGCAGTACTTC.

This clonotype was counted many times. The CDR3 DNA is TGTGCCAGCAGTCCGACGGATCTCTATGGCTACACCTTC. This codes for CASSPTDLYGYTF. The chain uses TRBV28 and TRBJ1-2; D call uncertain. Germline assignment: CDR1 MDHEN and CDR2 SYDVKM. This CDR3 has 13 amino acids. V dropped 5 bases and J dropped 4 bases, with 11 bases sitting between them.

This clonotype was observed at least ten times. The genes are TRBV2 and TRBJ2-5, with D unclear. This CDR3 has 13 residues. Between the trimmed V and J ends, which lost 4 bases and 2 bases, there was a span of 8 bases. Germline CDR1 is SNHLY and CDR2 is FYNNEI. Here the CDR3 reads CASSVRRQETQYF. The CDR3 nucleotides are TGTGCCAGCAGTGTGCGACGGCAAGAGACCCAGTACTTC.